Given below is one T cell receptor beta chain in context. Per germline, CDR1 DFQATT and CDR2 SNEGSKA (reference sequence). Trimming cost V 5 bases and J 15 bases, with 17 bases left between them. The CDR3 spans 11 residues. This record belongs to a study of OX40 agonist ivuxolimab in advanced cancers. Across the whole study: The patients' treatment was ivuxolimab, an agonistic anti-OX40 (CD134) antibody. Six ivuxolimab dose levels, 0.01 to 10 mg/kg, were given intravenously every 2 weeks. Among those enrolled, mean age was approximately 62 years (range 23 to 79) and about 79% were male.

Sequencing used immunoSEQ multiplex PCR; TCRdb keeps in-frame clones, though not all of them. The sample lists 60,000 or so clones; 75% to 90% were seen once. The chain couples TRBV20-1 to TRBJ2-1, with D uncertain. The material was CD4+ or CD8+ T cells sorted from blood, obtained in a trial of the OX40 agonist ivuxolimab. This clonotype was sampled from an adult with an advanced solid tumor such as melanoma, head and neck, liver or kidney cancer. The CDR3 DNA reads as TGCAGTGCTCACCCGGGCCTCATTCCGTTCTTC. Its protein product is CSAHPGLIPFF.